A single sample is the source of the 13 T cell receptor beta chains below, sequenced in a study of brain T cells in children with intractable seizures. The table came from immunoSEQ multiplex PCR; TCRdb's copy has only in-frame clones and leaves some out. The top ten clones hold 4.5% to 7% of a sample with 300,000 to 400,000 clones, about 93% of them seen once. Time point noted: blood from clinic visit 5 months post-surgery; TSC patient then seizure free. Sequenced here: peripheral blood, sampled around 5 months after surgery. These receptors all stem from a boy younger than two with tuberous sclerosis and intractable seizures.

The rearrangement joins TRBV7-8 to TRBJ2-7; D unclear. CDR3 length: 12 residues. V was pared by 1 base and J by 7 bases, with 8 bases between. The germline CDR1 and CDR2 sequences are SGHVS and FQNEAQ. CDR3 coding DNA: TGTGCCAGCAGCTTAGTGCCGGCAGAGCAGTACTTC. Protein product: CASSLVPAEQYF.

This chain links TRBV9 with TRBJ1-2; 9 nucleotides align to TRBD1. Germline V gene lookup returns CDR1 SGDLS and CDR2 YYNGEE. The V segment lost 4 bases and the J segment 2 bases; nucleotides outside the gene matches: 3. CDR3 size: 14 residues. Here the CDR3 reads CASSIGQGNYGYTF. The CDR3 DNA sequence: TGTGCCAGCAGCATCGGACAGGGGAACTATGGCTACACCTTC.

The genes are TRBV25-1 and TRBJ1-1; D gene ambiguous. The V gene's germline CDR1 is MGHDK and CDR2 SYGVNS. The CDR3 consists of 15 residues. Trimming stripped 5 bases from V and 7 bases from J, with 20 bases between. CDR3 loop: CASSTSPNRDHEAFF. In DNA form, the CDR3 reads TGTGCCAGCAGTACCTCACCTAACCGGGATCATGAAGCTTTCTTT. The full variable domain, completed using reference TRBV25-1 and TRBJ1-1, is EADIYQTPRYLVIGTGKKITLECSQTMGHDKMYWYQQDPGMELHLIHYSYGVNSTEKGDLSSESTVSRIRTEHFPLTLESARPSHTSQYLCASSTSPNRDHEAFFGQGTRLTVV.

The chain recombines TRBV6-1 with TRBJ2-3; D call uncertain. Germline loops: CDR1 MNHNS, CDR2 SASEGT. The CDR3 is made up of 15 amino acids. V was trimmed by 2 bases and J by 6 bases, leaving 15 bases between them. The CDR3 protein is CASSELRSVVDTQYF. As DNA, the CDR3 is TGTGCCAGCAGTGAATTGCGGTCCGTCGTGGATACGCAGTATTTT.

The rearrangement joins TRBV5-1 to TRBJ1-1; the D gene is possibly TRBD1 (5 bases). V lost 0 bases and J lost 1, with 10 bases in between. The CDR3 is made up of 15 amino acids. In germline, CDR1 is SGHRS, CDR2 YFSETQ. The CDR3 is CASSLALGGNTEAFF. The CDR3 DNA reads TGCGCCAGCAGCTTGGCATTGGGGGGGAACACTGAAGCTTTCTTT.

The chain couples TRBV6-2 or TRBV6-3 to TRBJ2-7; weak D call: TRBD1 (6 bases). The CDR3 totals 14 residues. V shed 5 bases and J shed 6 bases, with 17 bases lying between them. Per germline, CDR1 MNHEY and CDR2 SVGEGT. Written as DNA, the CDR3 is TGTGCCAGCAGTCTTTCACAGGGTTCGGGCGAGCAGTACTTC. This translates into CASSLSQGSGEQYF.

This clone was seen a single time. This chain links TRBV3-1 (or the pseudogene TRBV3-2) with TRBJ2-2; 8 bases are shared with TRBD2. Germline CDR1 and CDR2: LGHDT and YNNKEL (reference sequence). The CDR3 contains 15 residues. V was clipped by 5 bases and J by 7 bases; unmatched bases: 9. CDR3 sequence reads: CASSDRGGLSGELFF. The CDR3 DNA reads as TGTGCCAGCAGCGACCGCGGGGGGCTGAGCGGGGAGCTGTTTTTT.

The rearrangement links TRBV6-5 to TRBJ1-1, with TRBD1 identical over 7 bases. The CDR3 has 14 residues. V lost 0 bases, J lost 3 bases, and 1 base stayed unmatched. Germline CDR1 and CDR2: MNHEY and SVGAGI. This CDR3 is CASSYSTGDTEAFF. CDR3 nucleotides: TGTGCCAGCAGTTACTCCACAGGGGACACTGAAGCTTTCTTT.

The chain couples TRBV19 to TRBJ1-5; a weak D match, TRBD1 (5 bases). Trimming removed 3 bases at V and 4 bases at J, with 13 bases between. CDR1 is LNHDA, CDR2 SQIVND, per germline (reference sequence). The CDR3 sequence is 15 residues long. CDR3 coding DNA: TGTGCCAGTAGTATTGGAGACAGTGCGAATCAGCCCCAGCATTTT. The encoded protein is CASSIGDSANQPQHF.

Only a few counts were recorded for this clone. CDR3 amino acids: CASSGQSSNQPQHF. Written as DNA, the CDR3 is TGTGCCAGCAGTGGACAGTCGAGCAATCAGCCCCAGCATTTT. The rearrangement joins TRBV2 to TRBJ1-5; a possible D gene is TRBD1 (5 bases). V lost 4 bases and J lost 1, with 8 bases in between. Germline lookup yields CDR1 SNHLY and CDR2 FYNNEI. This CDR3 is built from 14 residues. Complete variable domain (other parts from reference TRBV2 and TRBJ1-5): EPEVTQTPSHQVTQMGQEVILRCVPISNHLYFYWYRQILGQKVEFLVSFYNNEISEKSEIFDDQFSVERPDGSNFTLKIRSTKLEDSAMYFCASSGQSSNQPQHFGDGTRLSIL.

The count of this clone is one. The gene calls are TRBV28 and TRBJ2-1; TRBD2 aligns across 14 bases. The CDR3 has 14 residues. V lost 6 bases and J lost 5; bases outside the gene matches: 0. CDR1 is MDHEN and CDR2 is SYDVKM in the germline V gene. CDR3 nucleotides: TGTGCCAGCAGGACTAGCGGGAGGGACAATGAGCAGTTCTTC. Its translation is CASRTSGRDNEQFF.

The rearrangement links TRBV30 to TRBJ2-6; TRBD2 is a possible D gene (6 bases). Trimming pared 0 bases from V and 2 bases from J, leaving 8 bases between. There are 15 residues in the CDR3. Germline-derived CDR1 and CDR2 are GTSNPN and SVGIG (reference sequence). The CDR3 DNA follows: TGTGCCTGGAGTGTAGGAGGGACTGGGGCCAACGTCCTGACTTTC. Amino acids: CAWSVGGTGANVLTF. The full variable domain, its missing parts supplied by reference TRBV30 and TRBJ2-6, is SQTIHQWPATLVQPVGSPLSLECTVEGTSNPNLYWYRQAAGRGLQLLFYSVGIGQISSEVPQNLSASRPQDRQFILSSKKLLLSDSGFYLCAWSVGGTGANVLTFGAGSRLTVL.

The chain uses TRBV2 and TRBJ2-7; no clear D. V lost 8 bases, J lost 2 bases, and 22 bases lay in between. Germline CDR1 and CDR2: SNHLY and FYNNEI. CDR3 length: 16 residues. In DNA, the CDR3 is TGTGCCAGCTTTCACGCCCGGATCGGAGCTCCCTACGAGCAGTACTTC. This encodes CASFHARIGAPYEQYF.